The clone carrying this T cell receptor (beta chain) was counted at least ten times. The antigen is undetermined. The CDR3 length is 13 residues. V lost 6 bases and J 6 bases, leaving 18 bases between the germline ends. CDR1 DFQATT and CDR2 SNEGSKA come from the germline V gene (reference sequence). These data come from a study of T-cell reconstitution after alpha-beta-depleted transplantation in children. Study-wide points: Surviving recipient T cells and thymic progenitors accounted for the high day-60 TCRbeta diversity observed in some patients. Several hundred rapidly expanded clones from non-depleted graft cells reportedly supplied alpha-beta T cells about two months post-transplant. Among T cells one year after transplant, newly produced cells accounted for most counts and diversity.

Construction of the TCRbeta library involved unique molecular identifiers. MiXCR was run by TCRdb on the PCR reads, yielding one entry per CDR3 protein. Of more than 200,000 distinct CDR3 sequences detected, roughly 26% appear once; the ten largest clones hold 2.6%. The TCR comes from a girl between 2 and 10 years old with Fanconi anemia, due to receive a stem cell transplant. V and J are TRBV20-1 and TRBJ2-7; perhaps TRBD2 as D (5 bases). This material consisted of PBMCs, taken before TCRalphabeta/CD19-depleted stem cell transplant. Written as DNA, the CDR3 is TGCAGTGCACCGGGCTGGGAGCGAATCGAGCAGTACTTC. Protein sequence: CSAPGWERIEQYF.